What follows is one T cell receptor (beta chain) and its context. Combining a sample-barcoded 5' primer with a J-beta primer mix, a second PCR ran for about 7 to 12 cycles. In TCRdb, the 5' RACE reads were re-called with MiXCR into one record per CDR3 protein. The sample lists around 780,000 distinct CDR3 sequences, 20% to 30% occurring once. The V end lost 6 bases, the J end lost 0 bases, and 8 bases lay between the germline ends. The CDR3 is 14 amino acids. Germline V gives CDR1 WSHSY, CDR2 SAAADI. The data belong to a study of blood T cells in healthy people across ages. These data also featured in a second study, about T cells of mothers and their children.

Sequenced sample: blood. The TCR was taken from a boy aged 5-17 years in good health. The chain recombines TRBV10-2 with TRBJ2-2; D is unclear. CDR3 sequence reads: CASRPNANTGELFF. For the CDR3, the DNA is TGCGCCAGCAGGCCAAACGCGAACACCGGGGAGCTGTTTTTT.